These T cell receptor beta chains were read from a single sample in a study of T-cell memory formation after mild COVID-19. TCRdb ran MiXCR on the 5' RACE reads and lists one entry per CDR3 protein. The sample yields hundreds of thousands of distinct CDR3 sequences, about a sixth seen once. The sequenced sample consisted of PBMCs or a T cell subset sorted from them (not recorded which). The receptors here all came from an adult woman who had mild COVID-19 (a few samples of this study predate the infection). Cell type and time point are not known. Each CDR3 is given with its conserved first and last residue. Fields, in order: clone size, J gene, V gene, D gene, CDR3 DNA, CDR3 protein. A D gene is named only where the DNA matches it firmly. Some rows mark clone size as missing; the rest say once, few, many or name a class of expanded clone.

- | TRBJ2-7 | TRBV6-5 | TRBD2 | TGTGCCAGCAGTTACGGGACTAGCGGGCGGTACGAGCAGTACTTC | CASSYGTSGRYEQYF
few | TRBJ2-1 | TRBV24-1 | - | TGTGCCACCAGTGATAACCGGGATTACAATGAGCAGTTCTTC | CATSDNRDYNEQFF
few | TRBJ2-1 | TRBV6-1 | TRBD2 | TGTGCCACCATTCCGGGACTAGCGGGAGGGAAATCCTACAATGAGCAGTTCTTC | CATIPGLAGGKSYNEQFF
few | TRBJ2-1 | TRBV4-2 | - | TGTGCCAGCAGCCAAGAGATCGGGGAGGAGTTCTTC | CASSQEIGEEFF
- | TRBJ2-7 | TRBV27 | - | TGTGCCAGCAGTCTCCGGGACTTGCTGATCTACGAGCAGTACTTC | CASSLRDLLIYEQYF
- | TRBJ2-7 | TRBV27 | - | TGTGCCAGCAGTTTATCGGGTCTGTCCTACGAGCAGTACTTC | CASSLSGLSYEQYF
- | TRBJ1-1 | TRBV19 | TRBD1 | TGTGCCAGTAGTTGGGGACAGGGATTGGAGACTGAAGCTTTCTTT | CASSWGQGLETEAFF
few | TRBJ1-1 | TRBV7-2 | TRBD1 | TGTGCCAGCAGCTGGGGGGACAGAATGAACACTGAAGCTTTCTTT | CASSWGDRMNTEAFF
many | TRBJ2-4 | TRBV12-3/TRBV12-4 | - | TGTGCCAGCAGTTTAGCGCACCTAGCCAAAAACATTCAGTACTTC | CASSLAHLAKNIQYF
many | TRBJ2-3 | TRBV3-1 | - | TGTGCCAGCAGCCAAGTCATCCGGGATACGCAGTATTTT | CASSQVIRDTQYF
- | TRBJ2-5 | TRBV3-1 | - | TGTGCCAGCAGCCCACAACTAGGCTATCAAGAGACCCAGTACTTC | CASSPQLGYQETQYF
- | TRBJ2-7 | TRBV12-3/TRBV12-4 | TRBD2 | TGTGCCAGCAGCCCCCTTCATGGGACTAGCGGGAGCCACGAGCAGTACTTC | CASSPLHGTSGSHEQYF
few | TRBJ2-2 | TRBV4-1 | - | TGCGCCAGCAGCCGAGATCCGGGAGCCGGGGAGCTGTTTTTT | CASSRDPGAGELFF
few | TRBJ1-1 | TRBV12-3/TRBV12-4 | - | TGTGCCAGCAGTTTTCTGCAGGGAGGAAGAAAAGCTTTCTTT | CASSFLQGGRKAFF
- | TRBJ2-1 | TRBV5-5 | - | TGTGCCAGCAGCTTGGGGGGGCAGAGGTTTAATGAGCAGTTCTTC | CASSLGGQRFNEQFF
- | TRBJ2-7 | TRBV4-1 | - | TGCGCCAGCAGCCAAGAGTGGGCAGGGTCCTACGAGCAGTACTTC | CASSQEWAGSYEQYF
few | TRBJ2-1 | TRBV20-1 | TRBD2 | TGCAGTGCTATGGACGTGGGGACTAGCTCCTACAATGAGCAGTTCTTC | CSAMDVGTSSYNEQFF
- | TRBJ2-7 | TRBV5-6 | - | TGTGCCAGCACCTTGGACCGGGCGGGTGACGAGCAGTACTTC | CASTLDRAGDEQYF
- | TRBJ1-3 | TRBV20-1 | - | TGCAGTGCTCTCCCGAGAAGGGGCTCTGGAAACACCATATATTTT | CSALPRRGSGNTIYF
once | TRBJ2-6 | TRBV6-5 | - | TGTGCCAGCAGTTACGTGTTGGGGGGGCCTGGGGCCAACGTCCTGACTTTC | CASSYVLGGPGANVLTF
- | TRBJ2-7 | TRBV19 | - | TGTGCCAGTAGTATACGCCGGGACTTCAAGTATTACGAGCAGTACTTC | CASSIRRDFKYYEQYF
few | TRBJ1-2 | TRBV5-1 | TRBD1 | TGCGCCAGCAGCTCGGGACAGCTACACTATGGCTACACCTTC | CASSSGQLHYGYTF
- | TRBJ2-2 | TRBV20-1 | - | TGCAGTGCTAGAGCTGGGGGGGCTGCCGCCGGGGAGCTGTTTTTT | CSARAGGAAAGELFF
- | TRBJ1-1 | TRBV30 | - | TGTGCCTGGAGTGCGTTTCTCGGGAAAGAAGCTTTCTTT | CAWSAFLGKEAFF
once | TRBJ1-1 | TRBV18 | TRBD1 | TGTGCCAGCTCCCTTGGACAGGGCGAAGCTTTCTTT | CASSLGQGEAFF
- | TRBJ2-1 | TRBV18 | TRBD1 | TGTGCCAGCTCACTTCGCATCCGGGACAGGTACAATGAGCAGTTCTTC | CASSLRIRDRYNEQFF
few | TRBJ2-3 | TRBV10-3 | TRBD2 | TGTGCCATCGGCATCGGTCCTTTAAGGCGCGGGAGGACAGATACGCAGTATTTT | CAIGIGPLRRGRTDTQYF
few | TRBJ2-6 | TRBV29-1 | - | TGCAGCGCCGTTTCGGTCGCGCAATATTCTGGGGCCAACGTCCTGACTTTC | CSAVSVAQYSGANVLTF
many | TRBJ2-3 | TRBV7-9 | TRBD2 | TGTGCCAGCAGCTCCAGAGCGGGAGGGGGAGGAGATACGCAGTATTTT | CASSSRAGGGGDTQYF
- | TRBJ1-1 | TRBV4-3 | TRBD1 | TGCGCCAGCAGCCAAGCCGGGACAGGTCCTTTCTTT | CASSQAGTGPFF
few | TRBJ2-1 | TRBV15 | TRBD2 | TGTGCCACCAGCAGAGATCGGGGGGTCAATGAGCAGTTCTTC | CATSRDRGVNEQFF
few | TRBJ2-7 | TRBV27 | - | TGTGCCAGCAGTTTATCCCTAGGCCAGCAGGGCGAGCAGTACTTC | CASSLSLGQQGEQYF
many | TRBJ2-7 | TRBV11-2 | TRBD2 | TGTGCCAGCAGCTTAGCTTCTAGCGGGGGGATCTACGAGCAGTACTTC | CASSLASSGGIYEQYF
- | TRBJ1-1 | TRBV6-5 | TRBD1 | TGTGCCAGCAGTTACGCAGGGGGAAGCACTGAAGCTTTCTTT | CASSYAGGSTEAFF
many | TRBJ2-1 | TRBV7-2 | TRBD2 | TGTGCTACCGGGACTAGCGGGAGAGGTTTATACAATGAGCAGTTCTTC | CATGTSGRGLYNEQFF
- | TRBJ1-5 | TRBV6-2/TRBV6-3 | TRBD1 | TGTGCCAGCAGAGGACAGGGGGTGACTCAGCCCCAGCATTTT | CASRGQGVTQPQHF
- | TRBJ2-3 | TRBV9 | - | TGTGCCAGCAGCGTAGAGGGAATCGGAACAGATACGCAGTATTTT | CASSVEGIGTDTQYF
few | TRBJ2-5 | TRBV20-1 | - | TGCAGTGCTAGACCTGAGACAGGGAGGGAGACCCAGTACTTC | CSARPETGRETQYF
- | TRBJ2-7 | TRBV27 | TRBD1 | TGTGCCACCTGGGACAGACCTTACGAGCAGTACTTC | CATWDRPYEQYF
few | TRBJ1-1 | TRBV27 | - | TGTGCCAGCAGTTTTTTTGGGGGGCTCGTTACTGAAGCTTTCTTT | CASSFFGGLVTEAFF
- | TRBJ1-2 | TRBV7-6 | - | TGTGCCAGCAGCTTAGCGGGGGACGACTATGGCTACACCTTC | CASSLAGDDYGYTF
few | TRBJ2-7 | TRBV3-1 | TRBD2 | TGTGCCAGCAGCCAAGGGGGACTAGCTACCTACGAGCAGTACTTC | CASSQGGLATYEQYF
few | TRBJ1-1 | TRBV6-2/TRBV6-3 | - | TGTGCCAGCAGTTACCACCGAGTGAACACTGAAGCTTTCTTT | CASSYHRVNTEAFF
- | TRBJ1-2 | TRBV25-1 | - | TGTGCCAGCAGTGAAGACGGGTCCTATGGCTACACCTTC | CASSEDGSYGYTF
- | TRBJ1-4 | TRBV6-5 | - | TGTGCCAGCAGTTCACTGACAGGCCCTAATGAAAAACTGTTTTTT | CASSSLTGPNEKLFF
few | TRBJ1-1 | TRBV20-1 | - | TGCAGTGCCCCCAGTGTGGCGAACACTGAAGCTTTCTTT | CSAPSVANTEAFF
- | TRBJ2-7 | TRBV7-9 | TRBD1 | TGTGCCAGCACCGGGACAGGGGCGTCCTACGAGCAGTACTTC | CASTGTGASYEQYF
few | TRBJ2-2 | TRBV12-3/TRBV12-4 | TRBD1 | TGTGCCAGCAGTTCCACCGCGGACAGGGGACGGGTCGGGAACACCGGGGAGCTGTTTTTT | CASSSTADRGRVGNTGELFF
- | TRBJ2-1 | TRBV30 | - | TGTGCCTGGAGCGGAACGGTAATTGGCGGTTCCTACAATGAGCAGTTCTTC | CAWSGTVIGGSYNEQFF
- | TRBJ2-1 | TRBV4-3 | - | TGCGCCAGCAGCCATTTCGGGAGTTCTTACAATGAGCAGTTCTTC | CASSHFGSSYNEQFF
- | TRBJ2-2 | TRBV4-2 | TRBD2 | TGTGCCAGCAGCCAGGGCGGGGGGGACCACACCGGGGAGCTGTTTTTT | CASSQGGGDHTGELFF
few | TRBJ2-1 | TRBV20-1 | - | TGCAGTGCTAGCCCGGGATCGGGTGAGCAGTTCTTC | CSASPGSGEQFF
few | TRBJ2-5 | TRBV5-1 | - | TGCGCCAGCAGCTTGAGGAGGGAGTATCAAGAGACCCAGTACTTC | CASSLRREYQETQYF
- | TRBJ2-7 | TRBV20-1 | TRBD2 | TGCAGTGCAGTAGTTGGAGCGGGAGGGGCCTACGAGCAGTACTTC | CSAVVGAGGAYEQYF
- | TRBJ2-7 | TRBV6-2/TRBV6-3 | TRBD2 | TGTGCCAGCGGTTACTCGCGGGGGGCTTACGAGCAGTACTTC | CASGYSRGAYEQYF
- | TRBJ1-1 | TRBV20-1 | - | TGCAGTGCTAGAGATTCGCGGGGGGGAGCTTTCTTT | CSARDSRGGAFF